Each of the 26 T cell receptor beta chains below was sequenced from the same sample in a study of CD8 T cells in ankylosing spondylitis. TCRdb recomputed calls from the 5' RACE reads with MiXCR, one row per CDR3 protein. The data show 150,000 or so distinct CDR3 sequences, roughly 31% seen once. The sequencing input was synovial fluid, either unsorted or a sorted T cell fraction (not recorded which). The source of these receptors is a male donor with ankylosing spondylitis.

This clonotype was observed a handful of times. The CDR3 loop is CASRERATGSLPYYGYTF. The CDR3 DNA is TGTGCCAGCAGAGAAAGGGCGACAGGGTCCCTACCCTACTATGGCTACACCTTC. The gene calls are TRBV6-1 and TRBJ1-2; 7 bases map to TRBD1. Unmatched junction bases numbered 19, after V lost 6 bases and J lost 3 bases. The CDR3 loop spans 18 amino acids. Germline CDR1 MNHNS, CDR2 SASEGT.

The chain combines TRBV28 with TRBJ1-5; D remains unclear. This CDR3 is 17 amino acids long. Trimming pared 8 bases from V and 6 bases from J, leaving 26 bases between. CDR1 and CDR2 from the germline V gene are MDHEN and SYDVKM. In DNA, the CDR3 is TGTGCCAGCCGAGCCCGGGGTTCCGTCCATCCGACTCAGCCCCAGCATTTT. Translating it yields CASRARGSVHPTQPQHF.

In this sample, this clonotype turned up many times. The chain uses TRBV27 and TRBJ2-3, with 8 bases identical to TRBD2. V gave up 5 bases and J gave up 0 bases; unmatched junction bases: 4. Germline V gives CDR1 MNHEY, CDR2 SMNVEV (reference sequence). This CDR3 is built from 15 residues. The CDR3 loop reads CASSGLASSTDTQYF. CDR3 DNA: TGTGCCAGCAGTGGACTAGCCTCTAGCACAGATACGCAGTATTTT.

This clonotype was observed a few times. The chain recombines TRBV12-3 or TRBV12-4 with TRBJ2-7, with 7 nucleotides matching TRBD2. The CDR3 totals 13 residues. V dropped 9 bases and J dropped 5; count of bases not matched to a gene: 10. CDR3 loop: CASRLGGGNEQYF. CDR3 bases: TGTGCCAGTCGTTTAGGCGGGGGTAACGAGCAGTACTTC.

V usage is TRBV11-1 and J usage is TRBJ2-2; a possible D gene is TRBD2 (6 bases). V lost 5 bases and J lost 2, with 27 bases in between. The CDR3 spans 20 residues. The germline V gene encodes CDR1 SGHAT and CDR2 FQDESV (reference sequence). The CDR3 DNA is TGTGCCAGCAGCCCTTTACGAGGGCAGGTGAATAGCGGTAACACCGGGGAGCTGTTTTTT. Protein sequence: CASSPLRGQVNSGNTGELFF.

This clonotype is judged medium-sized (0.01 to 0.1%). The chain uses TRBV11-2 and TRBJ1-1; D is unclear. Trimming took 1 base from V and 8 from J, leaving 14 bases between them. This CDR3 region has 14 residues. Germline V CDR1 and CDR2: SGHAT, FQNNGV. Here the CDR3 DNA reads TGTGCCAGCAGCTTAGCGGTACCTACGACAGAAGCTTTCTTT. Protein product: CASSLAVPTTEAFF.

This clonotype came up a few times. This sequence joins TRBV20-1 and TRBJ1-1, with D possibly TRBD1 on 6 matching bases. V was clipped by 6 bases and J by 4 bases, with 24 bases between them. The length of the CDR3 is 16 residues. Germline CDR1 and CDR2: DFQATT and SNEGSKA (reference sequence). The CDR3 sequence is CSAKKIYRETSTEAFF. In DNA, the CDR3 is TGCAGTGCAAAAAAAATTTACAGGGAGACATCCACTGAAGCTTTCTTT.

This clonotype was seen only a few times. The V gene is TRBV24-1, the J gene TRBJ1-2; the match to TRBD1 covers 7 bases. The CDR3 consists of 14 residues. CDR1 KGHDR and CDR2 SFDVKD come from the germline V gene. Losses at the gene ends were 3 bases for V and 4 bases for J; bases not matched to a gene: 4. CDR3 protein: CATSDSRDSYGYTF. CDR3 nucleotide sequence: TGTGCCACCAGTGATAGCCGGGACAGCTATGGCTACACCTTC.

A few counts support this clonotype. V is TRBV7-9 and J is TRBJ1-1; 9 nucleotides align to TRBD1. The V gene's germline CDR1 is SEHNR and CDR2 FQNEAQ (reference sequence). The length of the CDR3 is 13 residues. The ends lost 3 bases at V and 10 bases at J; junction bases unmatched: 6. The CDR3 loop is CASSFTGGGGAFF. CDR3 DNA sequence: TGTGCCAGCAGCTTTACAGGGGGCGGTGGAGCTTTCTTT. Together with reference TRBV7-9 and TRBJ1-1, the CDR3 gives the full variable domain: DTGVSQNPRHKITKRGQNVTFRCDPISEHNRLYWYRQTLGQGPEFLTYFQNEAQLEKSRLLSDRFSAERPKGSFSTLEIQRTEQGDSAMYLCASSFTGGGGAFFGQGTRLTVV.

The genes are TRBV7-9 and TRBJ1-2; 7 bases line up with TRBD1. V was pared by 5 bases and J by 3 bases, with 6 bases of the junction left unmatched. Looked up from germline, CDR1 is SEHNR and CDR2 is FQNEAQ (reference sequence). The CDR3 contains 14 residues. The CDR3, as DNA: TGTGCCAGCAGCCCACCGGGACAGTACTATGGCTACACCTTC. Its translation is CASSPPGQYYGYTF.

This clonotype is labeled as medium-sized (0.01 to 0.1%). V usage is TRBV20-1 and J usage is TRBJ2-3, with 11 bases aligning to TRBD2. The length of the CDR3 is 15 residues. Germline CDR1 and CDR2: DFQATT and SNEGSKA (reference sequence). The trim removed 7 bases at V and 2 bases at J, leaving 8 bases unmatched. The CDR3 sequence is CSVFTSGGTTDTQYF. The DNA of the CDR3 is TGCAGTGTTTTTACTAGCGGGGGAACCACAGATACGCAGTATTTT.

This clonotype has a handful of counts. CDR3 nucleotides: TGTGCCAGCAAAAACTTCCCGTTCAGGGGGGCCGCAGATACGCAGTATTTT. Translation gives CASKNFPFRGAADTQYF. J is TRBJ2-3 and V is TRBV6-2 or TRBV6-3, with D tentatively TRBD1 (7 bases). Looked up from germline, CDR1 is MNHEY and CDR2 is SVGEGT. The V gene lost 7 bases and the J gene lost 4 bases, with 24 bases spanning the gap. The CDR3 has 17 residues.

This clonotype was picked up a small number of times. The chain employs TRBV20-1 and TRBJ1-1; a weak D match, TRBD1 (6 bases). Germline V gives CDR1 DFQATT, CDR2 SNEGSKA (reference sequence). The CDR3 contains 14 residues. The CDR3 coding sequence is TGCAGCTACCTGTTTGGGGACACCAACACTGAAGCTTTCTTT. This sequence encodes CSYLFGDTNTEAFF.

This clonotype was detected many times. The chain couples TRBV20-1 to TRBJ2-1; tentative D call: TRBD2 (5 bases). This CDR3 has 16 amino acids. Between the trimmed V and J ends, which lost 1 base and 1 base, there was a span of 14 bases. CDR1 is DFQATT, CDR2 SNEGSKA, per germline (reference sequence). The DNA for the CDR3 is TGCAGTGCTAGAGTACGAGGACTCCCTTCCTACAATGAGCAGTTCTTC. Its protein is CSARVRGLPSYNEQFF.

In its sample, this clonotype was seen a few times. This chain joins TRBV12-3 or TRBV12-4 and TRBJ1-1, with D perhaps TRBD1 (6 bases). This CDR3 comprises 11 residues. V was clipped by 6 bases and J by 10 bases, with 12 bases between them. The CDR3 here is CASRQEGGAFF. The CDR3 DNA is TGTGCCAGCAGACAAGAAGGGGGAGCTTTCTTT.

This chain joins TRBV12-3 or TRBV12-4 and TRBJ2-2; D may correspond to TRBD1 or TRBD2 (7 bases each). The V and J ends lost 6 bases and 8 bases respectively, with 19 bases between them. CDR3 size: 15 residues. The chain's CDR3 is CASRPSGRGRGELFF. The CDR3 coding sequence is TGTGCCAGCAGGCCATCTGGGAGGGGGCGGGGGGAGCTGTTTTTT.

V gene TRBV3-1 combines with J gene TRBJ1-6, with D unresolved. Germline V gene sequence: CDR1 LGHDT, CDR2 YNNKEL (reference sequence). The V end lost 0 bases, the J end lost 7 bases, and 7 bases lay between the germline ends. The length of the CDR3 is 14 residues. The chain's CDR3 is CASSQEDGNSPLHF. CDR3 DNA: TGTGCCAGCAGCCAAGAGGACGGGAATTCACCCCTCCACTTT.

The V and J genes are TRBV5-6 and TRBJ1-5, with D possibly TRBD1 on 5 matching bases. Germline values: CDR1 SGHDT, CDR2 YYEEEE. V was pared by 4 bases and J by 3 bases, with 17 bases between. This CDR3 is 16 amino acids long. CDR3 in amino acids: CASSNQGRGTNQPQHF. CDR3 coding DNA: TGTGCCAGCAGCAACCAGGGTAGAGGGACCAATCAGCCCCAGCATTTT.

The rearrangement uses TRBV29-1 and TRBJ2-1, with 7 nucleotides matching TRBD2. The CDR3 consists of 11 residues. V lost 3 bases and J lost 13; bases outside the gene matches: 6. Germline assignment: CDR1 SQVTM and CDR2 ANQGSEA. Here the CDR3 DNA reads TGCAGCGTTGATAGGGGACTAATTCAGTTCTTC. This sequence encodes CSVDRGLIQFF.

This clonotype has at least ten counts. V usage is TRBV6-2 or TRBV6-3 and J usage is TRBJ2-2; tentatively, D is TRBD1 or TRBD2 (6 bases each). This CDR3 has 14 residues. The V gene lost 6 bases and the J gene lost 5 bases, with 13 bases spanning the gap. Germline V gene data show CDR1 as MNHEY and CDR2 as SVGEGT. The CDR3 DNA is TGTGCCAGCAGGCTACAGGGAGGAACCGGGGAGCTGTTTTTT. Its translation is CASRLQGGTGELFF.

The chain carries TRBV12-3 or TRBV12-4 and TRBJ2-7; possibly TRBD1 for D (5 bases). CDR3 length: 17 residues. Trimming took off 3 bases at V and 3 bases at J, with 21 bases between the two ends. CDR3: CASSFGDVWGGFYEQYF. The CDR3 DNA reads TGTGCCAGCAGTTTTGGGGATGTCTGGGGCGGTTTCTACGAGCAGTACTTC.

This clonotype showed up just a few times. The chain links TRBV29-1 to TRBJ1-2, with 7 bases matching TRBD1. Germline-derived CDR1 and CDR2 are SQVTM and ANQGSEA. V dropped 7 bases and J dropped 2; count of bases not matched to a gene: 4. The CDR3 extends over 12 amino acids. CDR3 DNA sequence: TGCAGCGGCTCGACAGGGAACTATGGCTACACCTTC. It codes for CSGSTGNYGYTF.

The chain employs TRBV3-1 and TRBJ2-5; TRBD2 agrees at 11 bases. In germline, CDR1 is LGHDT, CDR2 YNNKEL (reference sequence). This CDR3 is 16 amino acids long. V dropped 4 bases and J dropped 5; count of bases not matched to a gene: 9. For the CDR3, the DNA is TGTGCCAGCAGCCCGACTAGCGGGACTTTGCGGGAGACCCAGTACTTC. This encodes CASSPTSGTLRETQYF.

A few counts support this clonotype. The DNA for the CDR3 is TGCAGCGGCAGTGTGGGACAGGGGATCAATGAGCAGTTCTTC. Translated, it gives CSGSVGQGINEQFF. The chain links TRBV29-1 to TRBJ2-1; 10 nucleotides line up with TRBD1. J gave up 6 bases and V 7 bases, and 9 bases lay outside the gene matches. This CDR3 has 14 residues. The germline gives CDR1 SQVTM, CDR2 ANQGSEA.

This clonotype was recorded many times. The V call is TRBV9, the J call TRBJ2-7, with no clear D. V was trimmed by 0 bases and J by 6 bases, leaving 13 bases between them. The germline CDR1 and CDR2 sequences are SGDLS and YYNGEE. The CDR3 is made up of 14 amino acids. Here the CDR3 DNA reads TGTGCCAGCAGCGTAGCCCCAAGCATAGGCGAGCAGTACTTC. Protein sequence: CASSVAPSIGEQYF.

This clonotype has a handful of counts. The CDR3 is CSARIPVAGGEQFF. The CDR3 DNA sequence: TGCAGTGCTAGGATCCCTGTAGCGGGAGGCGAGCAGTTCTTC. The chain recombines TRBV20-1 with TRBJ2-1; 10 nucleotides align to TRBD2. The CDR3 consists of 14 residues. Germline V lookup: CDR1 DFQATT, CDR2 SNEGSKA (reference sequence). The V gene end was trimmed by 3 bases and the J gene end by 10 bases; junction bases not matched to a gene: 9.